The 25 T cell receptor beta chains below come from one sample, sequenced in a study of blood T cells in healthy people across ages. Combining a sample-barcoded 5' primer with a J-beta primer mix, a second PCR ran for about 7 to 12 cycles. From the 5' RACE reads, TCRdb called clonotypes with MiXCR, one entry per CDR3 protein. The table shows 1.5 million to 2 million distinct CDR3 sequences, with more than 35% occurring only once. Specimen: blood. The receptor source for this set is a human donor in good health.

The chain joins TRBV4-1 to TRBJ2-5; D not certain. TRBJ2-7 matches the DNA end more closely, so the J call is doubtful. The CDR3 consists of 14 residues. Germline lookup yields CDR1 MGHRA and CDR2 YSYEKL. Here the CDR3 DNA reads TGCGCCAGCAGCCAAGGTAACAGAGTCTACGAGCAGTACTTC. Translation gives CASSQGNRVYEQYF.

The gene calls are TRBV12-3 or TRBV12-4 and TRBJ2-3; TRBD1 is a possible D gene (6 bases). Between the trimmed V and J ends, which lost 8 bases and 2 bases, there was a span of 14 bases. The CDR3 has 14 residues. The CDR3 here is CASALQGYTDTQYF. The CDR3 region has the DNA TGTGCCAGCGCCTTACAGGGATACACAGATACGCAGTATTTT.

This clonotype was recorded a few times. The rearrangement links TRBV6-1 to TRBJ1-3; D remains unclear. The CDR3 covers 14 residues. V lost 6 bases, J lost 4 bases, and 13 bases lay in between. Germline assignment: CDR1 MNHNS and CDR2 SASEGT. Here the CDR3 reads CASRGPSMGNTIYF. CDR3 bases: TGTGCCAGCAGAGGACCCTCCATGGGAAACACCATATATTTT.

This clonotype has just one count. The chain employs TRBV20-1 and TRBJ2-5, with D unclear. Germline V lookup: CDR1 DFQATT, CDR2 SNEGSKA (reference sequence). The ends were cut back, 0 bases at V and 4 bases at J, with 6 bases in the middle. The CDR3 covers 12 residues. Here the CDR3 DNA reads TGCAGTGCTAGAGAGTCGGGAGAGACCCAGTACTTC. This encodes CSARESGETQYF.

V usage is TRBV10-3 and J usage is TRBJ2-1; 11 bases align to TRBD1. V lost 8 bases and J lost 7; bases outside the gene matches: 7. This CDR3 is 14 amino acids long. In germline, CDR1 is ENHRY, CDR2 SYGVKD. This CDR3 reads CAIGGQGAWNEQFF. The CDR3, as DNA: TGTGCCATCGGTGGACAGGGGGCGTGGAATGAGCAGTTCTTC.

This clonotype was found a few times. CDR3 bases: TGCGCCAGCAGCTTGGGCAGGGTTATCGACGAGCAGTACTTC. It is translated as CASSLGRVIDEQYF. The chain carries TRBV5-1 and TRBJ2-7; weak D call: TRBD1 (5 bases). The CDR3 totals 14 residues. V lost 0 bases, J lost 5 bases, and 12 bases lay in between. CDR1 and CDR2 (germline): SGHRS, YFSETQ. Full variable domain (outside the CDR3, taken from reference TRBV5-1 and TRBJ2-7): KAGVTQTPRYLIKTRGQQVTLSCSPISGHRSVSWYQQTPGQGLQFLFEYFSETQRNKGNFPGRFSGRQFSNSRSEMNVSTLELGDSALYLCASSLGRVIDEQYFGPGTRLTVT.

The chain carries TRBV15 and TRBJ1-2; 10 positions agree with TRBD1. CDR3 size: 17 residues. Germline CDR1 and CDR2: LNHNV and YYDKDF (reference sequence). V trimming: 4 bases; J trimming: 2 bases; junction bases outside the gene matches: 10. This chain's CDR3 is CATSNKTGGWVNYGYTF. CDR3 DNA: TGTGCCACCAGCAACAAGACAGGGGGCTGGGTCAACTATGGCTACACCTTC.

This clonotype has only one observation. A read error may be the cause here, since a much bigger clone is one base away. The gene calls are TRBV5-5 and TRBJ2-6; no firm D call. This CDR3 has 15 residues. CDR1 and CDR2 from the germline V gene are SGHKS and YYEKEE (reference sequence). Trimming took off 7 bases at V and 3 bases at J, with 14 bases between the two ends. The CDR3 is CASGWALDGANVLTF. Written as DNA, the CDR3 is TGTGCCAGCGGGTGGGCGCTGGATGGGGCCAACGTCCTGACTTTC.

The chain has TRBV20-1 and TRBJ1-2; perhaps TRBD1 as D (5 bases). The CDR3 sequence is 13 residues long. The V end lost 5 bases, the J end lost 4 bases, and 14 bases lay between the germline ends. Germline CDR1 reads DFQATT; CDR2 reads SNEGSKA (reference sequence). This chain's CDR3 is CSAFMTESYGYTF. CDR3 nucleotides: TGCAGTGCTTTTATGACAGAATCCTATGGCTACACCTTC.

The chain has TRBV29-1 and TRBJ1-1; 8 bases are a match to TRBD1. This CDR3 is built from 14 residues. Germline CDR1 reads SQVTM; CDR2 reads ANQGSEA. V gave up 0 bases and J gave up 3 bases; unmatched junction bases: 3. As DNA, the CDR3 is TGCAGCGTTGAAGACCGACAGGGGTACACTGAAGCTTTCTTT. As protein: CSVEDRQGYTEAFF.

V usage is TRBV20-1 and J usage is TRBJ1-1, with D maybe TRBD1 (5 bases). CDR1 and CDR2 (germline): DFQATT, SNEGSKA (reference sequence). This CDR3 is built from 15 residues. V was shortened by 4 bases and J by 3 bases, with 18 bases between the two germline ends. The CDR3 reads CSAKGERGTDTEAFF. CDR3 coding DNA: TGCAGTGCTAAAGGTGAAAGAGGGACGGACACTGAAGCTTTCTTT.

V is TRBV24-1 and J is TRBJ1-2; unclear D gene. V shed 1 base and J shed 8 bases, with 7 bases lying between them. The germline V gene has CDR1 KGHDR and CDR2 SFDVKD. CDR3 length equals 12 residues. The CDR3 is CATSDFSGGYTF. As DNA, the CDR3 is TGTGCCACCAGTGATTTTAGCGGGGGCTACACCTTC.

This clonotype occurred a few times. V and J are TRBV4-3 and TRBJ1-2; D remains ambiguous. Deletions cut 0 bases from V and 2 bases from J, with 7 bases between. This CDR3 region has 14 residues. The V gene's germline CDR1 is LGHNA and CDR2 YSLEER. The CDR3 DNA is TGCGCCAGCAGCCAAGACCCGGAAAACTATGGCTACACCTTC. This encodes CASSQDPENYGYTF.

There are a few counts of this clonotype. The V and J genes are TRBV4-3 and TRBJ2-3; 7 positions match TRBD2. The CDR3 loop spans 14 amino acids. V lost 6 bases to trimming and J lost 7 bases; unmatched junction nucleotides: 10. Germline loops: CDR1 LGHNA, CDR2 YSLEER. The CDR3: CASSSGLTRYTQYF. CDR3 bases: TGCGCCAGCAGTAGCGGGCTTACCCGGTATACGCAGTATTTT.

This clonotype was seen a handful of times. The chain couples TRBV28 to TRBJ1-2; D remains ambiguous. CDR3 length: 15 residues. The germline V gene encodes CDR1 MDHEN and CDR2 SYDVKM. The ends were cut back, 2 bases at V and 2 bases at J, with 12 bases in the middle. The CDR3 here is CASSLGGQSNYGYTF. CDR3 nucleotides: TGTGCCAGCAGTTTAGGCGGGCAGTCGAACTATGGCTACACCTTC.

This chain connects TRBV7-2 to TRBJ2-1, with a possible D match to TRBD2 (6 bases). This CDR3 has 13 amino acids. Germline CDR1 SGHTA, CDR2 FQGNSA. Trimming pared 2 bases from V and 12 bases from J, leaving 14 bases between. The CDR3 DNA reads TGTGCCAGCAGCTTAAGGATGTCGGGGGTGCAGTTCTTC. Translated, it gives CASSLRMSGVQFF. The full variable domain, with the rest looked up from reference TRBV7-2 and TRBJ2-1, is GAGVSQSPSNKVTEKGKDVELRCDPISGHTALYWYRQSLGQGLEFLIYFQGNSAPDKSGLPSDRFSAERTGGSVSTLTIQRTQQEDSAVYLCASSLRMSGVQFFGPGTRLTVL.

The chain employs TRBV5-6 and TRBJ2-5; D not certain. The V gene lost 4 bases and the J gene lost 0 bases, with 16 bases spanning the gap. CDR1 SGHDT and CDR2 YYEEEE come from the germline V gene. The CDR3 has 16 residues. The CDR3 DNA follows: TGTGCCAGCAGCCCTCGCAGGATGGAGTACCAAGAGACCCAGTACTTC. Amino acid sequence: CASSPRRMEYQETQYF.

In this sample, this clonotype turned up a few times. This chain links TRBV7-2 with TRBJ2-7; D gene unclear. The length of the CDR3 is 15 residues. The V gene's germline CDR1 is SGHTA and CDR2 FQGNSA. The V end lost 5 bases, the J end lost 0 bases, and 14 bases lay between the germline ends. CDR3 region: CASSPRHGASYEQYF. The DNA for the CDR3 is TGTGCCAGCAGCCCAAGACACGGCGCCTCCTACGAGCAGTACTTC.

The J gene is TRBJ1-4, the V gene TRBV7-2, with D perhaps TRBD1 (6 bases). The CDR3 sequence is 17 residues long. Deletions cut 5 bases from V and 2 bases from J, with 18 bases between. The germline CDR1 and CDR2 sequences are SGHTA and FQGNSA. The CDR3 loop reads CASSTRTESWTNEKLFF. CDR3 coding DNA: TGTGCCAGCAGCACTCGGACAGAAAGTTGGACTAATGAAAAACTGTTTTTT. The full variable domain, completed using reference TRBV7-2 and TRBJ1-4, is GAGVSQSPSNKVTEKGKDVELRCDPISGHTALYWYRQSLGQGLEFLIYFQGNSAPDKSGLPSDRFSAERTGGSVSTLTIQRTQQEDSAVYLCASSTRTESWTNEKLFFGSGTQLSVL.

This clonotype was observed once. J is TRBJ2-1 and V is TRBV2; tentatively, D is TRBD1 (5 bases). The germline gives CDR1 SNHLY, CDR2 FYNNEI. The ends were cut back, 3 bases at V and 5 bases at J, with 11 bases in the middle. There are 14 residues in the CDR3. The CDR3 nucleotides read TGTGCCAGCAGTGAGGGGCGCCGACACAATGAGCAGTTCTTC. This sequence encodes CASSEGRRHNEQFF.

This clonotype was counted ten times or more. The chain is built from TRBV12-5 and TRBJ2-3; D not resolved. The V end was cut by 6 bases, the J end by 1 base, with 8 bases between. The germline CDR1 and CDR2 sequences are LGHNT and FRNRAP. The CDR3 length is 13 residues. The CDR3 DNA sequence: TGTGCTAGTGGCGAGGACGGCACAGATACGCAGTATTTT. This codes for CASGEDGTDTQYF.

The chain joins TRBV7-2 to TRBJ1-1, with D possibly TRBD1 on 6 matching bases. Looked up from germline, CDR1 is SGHTA and CDR2 is FQGNSA. The CDR3 consists of 16 residues. The V and J ends lost 1 base and 7 bases respectively, with 19 bases between them. As DNA, the CDR3 is TGTGCCAGCAGCTTAGACCGCGTGGGGGGGGCTAATGAAGCTTTCTTT. It translates to CASSLDRVGGANEAFF.

The rearrangement links TRBV4-2 to TRBJ2-7; D gene unclear. V was shortened by 0 bases and J by 5 bases, with 8 bases between the two germline ends. In germline, CDR1 is LGHNA, CDR2 YNFKEQ. CDR3 length: 13 amino acids. CDR3 nucleotides: TGTGCCAGCAGCCAAGAGTGGACGGACGAGCAGTACTTC. Protein: CASSQEWTDEQYF.

The CDR3 sequence: CSVRQGPGNTEAFF. The CDR3 region has the DNA TGCAGCGTTCGACAGGGTCCGGGGAACACTGAAGCTTTCTTT. J is TRBJ1-1 and V is TRBV29-1, with TRBD1 identical over 7 bases. Germline V gives CDR1 SQVTM, CDR2 ANQGSEA. Trimming cost V 5 bases and J 1 base; bases outside gene matches: 7. This CDR3 has 14 residues.

CDR3 amino acids: CASSQEVGGEGDYYGYTF. CDR3 DNA sequence: TGCGCCAGCAGCCAAGAGGTCGGTGGTGAAGGGGACTACTATGGCTACACCTTC. The V gene is TRBV4-3, the J gene TRBJ1-2; maybe TRBD1 (5 bases). The germline CDR1 and CDR2 sequences are LGHNA and YSLEER. V was trimmed by 0 bases and J by 3 bases, leaving 20 bases between them. This CDR3 has 18 amino acids.